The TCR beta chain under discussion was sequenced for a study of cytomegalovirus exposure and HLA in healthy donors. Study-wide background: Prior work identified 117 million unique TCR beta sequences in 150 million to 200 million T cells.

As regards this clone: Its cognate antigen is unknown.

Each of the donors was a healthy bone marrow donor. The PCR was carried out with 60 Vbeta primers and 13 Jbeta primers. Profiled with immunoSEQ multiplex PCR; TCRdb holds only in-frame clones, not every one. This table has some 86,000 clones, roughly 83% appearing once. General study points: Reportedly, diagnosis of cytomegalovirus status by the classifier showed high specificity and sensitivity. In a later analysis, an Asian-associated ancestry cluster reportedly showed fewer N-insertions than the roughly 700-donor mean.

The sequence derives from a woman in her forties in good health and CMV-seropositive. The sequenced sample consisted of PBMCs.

The CDR3, as DNA: TGTGCCAGCAGTCCCGGGACAGGCGAGACCCAGTACTTC. Amino acids: CASSPGTGETQYF. The chain employs TRBV6-1 and TRBJ2-5; 8 nucleotides line up with TRBD1. Germline lookup yields CDR1 MNHNS and CDR2 SASEGT. CDR3 length equals 13 residues. V shed 5 bases, J shed 5 bases, and the junction held 4 bases outside the gene matches.